Below are 22 T cell receptor beta chains sequenced from a single sample in a study of T cell responses to AZD1222 COVID-19 vaccine. Profiled with immunoSEQ multiplex PCR; TCRdb holds only in-frame clones, not every one. The sample includes 200,000 or so clones, 87% seen only once; the top ten take 2.7%. The source material was peripheral blood, sampled on day 0 of MenACWY control vaccination. The receptors were sampled from an adult in good health.

This clone was seen once. The chain carries TRBV2 and TRBJ1-4; D not resolved. Germline values: CDR1 SNHLY, CDR2 FYNNEI. The V end lost 4 bases, the J end lost 5 bases, and 11 bases lay between the germline ends. CDR3 length: 14 residues. Here the CDR3 DNA reads TGTGCCAGCAGTGTGGTCAGCTACAATGAAAAACTGTTTTTT. It specifies CASSVVSYNEKLFF.

The rearrangement uses TRBV5-4 and TRBJ1-2; maybe TRBD1 (6 bases). This CDR3 is 15 amino acids long. The V gene's germline CDR1 is SGHNT and CDR2 YYREEE (reference sequence). The V end lost 3 bases, the J end lost 4 bases, and 16 bases lay between the germline ends. CDR3: CASSSPIQGFYGYTF. For the CDR3, the DNA is TGTGCCAGCAGCTCTCCAATACAGGGATTCTATGGCTACACCTTC.

The chain couples TRBV7-9 to TRBJ2-7; D possibly corresponds to TRBD1 (6 bases). Trimming shortened V by 4 bases and J by 3 bases, and 13 bases separated the two germline ends. The CDR3 spans 14 residues. Germline V gene sequence: CDR1 SEHNR, CDR2 FQNEAQ (reference sequence). The CDR3 spells CASSSRQANYEQYF. The CDR3 DNA reads as TGTGCCAGCAGCTCTAGACAGGCTAACTACGAGCAGTACTTC.

The chain combines TRBV27 with TRBJ1-1; weak D call: TRBD1 (6 bases). Germline V gene lookup returns CDR1 MNHEY and CDR2 SMNVEV (reference sequence). This CDR3 spans 14 amino acids. With 2 bases removed from V and 5 bases from J, the gap between germline ends came to 12 bases. The CDR3 DNA is TGTGCCAGCAGTTTAAAGGGGGTCGCAACTGAAGCTTTCTTT. It yields the protein CASSLKGVATEAFF.

V and J are TRBV19 and TRBJ2-1; 7 bases fit TRBD2. V lost 5 bases to trimming and J lost 9 bases; unmatched junction nucleotides: 19. From germline, CDR1 is LNHDA and CDR2 SQIVND (reference sequence). This CDR3 spans 17 amino acids. The CDR3 sequence is CASSFPRMGRVHSEQFF. CDR3 DNA sequence: TGTGCCAGTAGTTTCCCAAGGATGGGGAGGGTGCACAGTGAGCAGTTCTTC.

This sequence joins TRBV28 and TRBJ1-6; unclear D gene. Trimming removed 8 bases at V and 7 bases at J, with 18 bases between. The germline V gene has CDR1 MDHEN and CDR2 SYDVKM. There are 15 residues in the CDR3. The DNA of the CDR3 is TGTGCCAGCCGTGGGCTCCGCAACCCCAATTCACCCCTCCACTTT. Its translation: CASRGLRNPNSPLHF.

V is TRBV7-9 and J is TRBJ1-2, with 7 bases lining up with TRBD1. The length of the CDR3 is 17 residues. Germline V gene sequence: CDR1 SEHNR, CDR2 FQNEAQ (reference sequence). The V segment lost 5 bases and the J segment 0 bases; nucleotides outside the gene matches: 12. CDR3 region: CASSSTGANLANYGYTF. CDR3 nucleotides: TGTGCCAGCAGCAGCACAGGGGCAAACTTAGCTAACTATGGCTACACCTTC.

The chain recombines TRBV2 with TRBJ1-4; 8 bases fit TRBD1. Looked up from germline, CDR1 is SNHLY and CDR2 is FYNNEI. The CDR3 runs to 14 residues. V shed 7 bases and J 3 bases; nucleotides not matched to a gene: 4. CDR3 sequence (DNA): TGTGCCAGCATACAGGGGGAAGCTAATGAAAAACTGTTTTTT. Translating it yields CASIQGEANEKLFF.

Notes on this clone: The identical CDR3 is also encoded by other nucleotide sequences in the sample. The chain couples TRBV7-9 to TRBJ1-6; D gene ambiguous. The length of the CDR3 is 14 residues. Trimming left V 1 base short and J 4 bases short, with 5 bases between. Germline V CDR1 and CDR2: SEHNR, FQNEAQ (reference sequence). In DNA form, the CDR3 reads TGTGCCAGCAGCTTAGAACAGTATAATTCACCCCTCCACTTT. Translation gives CASSLEQYNSPLHF.

The chain is built from TRBV7-2 and TRBJ1-5, with 10 nucleotides matching TRBD1. The CDR3 is 17 amino acids. V trimming: 5 bases; J trimming: 3 bases; junction bases outside the gene matches: 10. Germline V gives CDR1 SGHTA, CDR2 FQGNSA. The CDR3 DNA reads as TGTGCCAGCAGCCAAACCGGGACAGGGGATTTCAATCAGCCCCAGCATTTT. Protein: CASSQTGTGDFNQPQHF.

The rearrangement links TRBV12-3 or TRBV12-4 to TRBJ1-1, with 7 bases lining up with TRBD1. The CDR3 is 13 residues long. The ends lost 2 bases at V and 4 bases at J; junction bases unmatched: 1. Written as DNA, the CDR3 is TGTGCCAGCAGTTTACCAGGGGGCACTGAAGCTTTCTTT. Its translation: CASSLPGGTEAFF.

The chain couples TRBV3-1 (or the pseudogene TRBV3-2) to TRBJ2-5; 8 bases are a match to TRBD2. The V gene end was trimmed by 2 bases and the J gene end by 4 bases; junction bases not matched to a gene: 6. CDR3 length equals 15 residues. Germline CDR1 and CDR2: LGHDT and YNNKEL (reference sequence). The CDR3 region has the DNA TGTGCCAGCAGCCAAAGGAGCGGGAGTGGAGAGACCCAGTACTTC. Its protein is CASSQRSGSGETQYF.

This chain uses TRBV7-9 with TRBJ1-2; D unresolved. V lost 6 bases, J lost 0 bases, and 14 bases lay in between. Looked up from germline, CDR1 is SEHNR and CDR2 is FQNEAQ (reference sequence). This CDR3 is 15 amino acids long. Written as DNA, the CDR3 is TGTGCCAGCAGTACGACCGAGGCTCCTAACTATGGCTACACCTTC. It encodes CASSTTEAPNYGYTF.

This sequence joins TRBV9 and TRBJ2-1, with D possibly being TRBD1 or TRBD2 (6 bases each). Germline CDR1 is SGDLS and CDR2 is YYNGEE. V shed 0 bases and J shed 5 bases, with 12 bases lying between them. CDR3 size: 15 residues. CDR3 loop: CASSVDGGTNNEQFF. Written as DNA, the CDR3 is TGTGCCAGCAGCGTAGATGGGGGGACAAACAATGAGCAGTTCTTC.

The chain employs TRBV19 and TRBJ1-3; D is uncertain. The CDR3 is 14 amino acids. V dropped 6 bases and J dropped 2 bases, with 11 bases sitting between them. Looked up from germline, CDR1 is LNHDA and CDR2 is SQIVND (reference sequence). The CDR3 region has the DNA TGTGCCAGTAGAAGAGAGCCCCCTGGAAACACCATATATTTT. It is translated as CASRREPPGNTIYF.

The chain is built from TRBV7-9 and TRBJ2-5; no clear D. Germline lookup yields CDR1 SEHNR and CDR2 FQNEAQ (reference sequence). V shed 5 bases and J shed 0 bases, with 10 bases lying between them. The CDR3 is 14 amino acids. DNA of the CDR3: TGTGCCAGCAGCATTTCGGGTTACCAAGAGACCCAGTACTTC. Translating gives CASSISGYQETQYF.

The sample holds one count of this clone. The chain carries TRBV7-3 and TRBJ1-1, with TRBD1 as a possible D gene (6 bases). This CDR3 spans 14 amino acids. The V gene's germline CDR1 is SGHTA and CDR2 FQGTGA. Deletions cut 5 bases from V and 0 bases from J, with 10 bases between. The DNA of the CDR3 is TGTGCCAGCAGCCAAGGGACAATGAACACTGAAGCTTTCTTT. Translated, it gives CASSQGTMNTEAFF.

This chain uses TRBV28 with TRBJ1-2, with a possible D match to TRBD1 (6 bases). The CDR3 is made up of 13 amino acids. The V gene lost 8 bases and the J gene lost 6 bases, with 16 bases spanning the gap. The germline V gene encodes CDR1 MDHEN and CDR2 SYDVKM. CDR3: CASGTGTRNGYTF. The CDR3 nucleotides read TGTGCCAGCGGAACCGGGACAAGAAATGGCTACACCTTC.

CDR3 sequence reads: CASSRGQVPYEQYF. DNA for the CDR3: TGTGCCAGCAGCCGCGGACAGGTCCCCTACGAGCAGTACTTC. The chain employs TRBV7-8 and TRBJ2-7, with 7 bases fitting TRBD1. Trimming at V came to 5 bases and at J to 2 bases, leaving 6 bases not matched to a gene. Germline values: CDR1 SGHVS, CDR2 FQNEAQ. The CDR3 has 14 amino acids.

This clone was detected only once. CDR3 in DNA: TGTGCCAGCGGATCCAGGGGACGAAATGAAAAACTGTTTTTT. Protein product: CASGSRGRNEKLFF. The genes are TRBV28 and TRBJ1-4; TRBD1 might be the D (6 bases). Between the trimmed V and J ends, which lost 8 bases and 5 bases, there was a span of 15 bases. The CDR3 runs 14 residues. In germline, CDR1 is MDHEN, CDR2 SYDVKM.

CDR3 nucleotide sequence: TGCGCCAGCAGCCAAGATTTCCAGGGGGCCTACGAGCAGTACTTC. It encodes CASSQDFQGAYEQYF. This chain uses TRBV4-1 with TRBJ2-7; 7 bases are shared with TRBD1. The trim removed 0 bases at V and 2 bases at J, leaving 4 bases unmatched. CDR1 is MGHRA and CDR2 is YSYEKL in the germline V gene. This CDR3 spans 15 amino acids.

The chain employs TRBV6-5 and TRBJ2-7; D is uncertain. This CDR3 region has 13 residues. Germline values: CDR1 MNHEY, CDR2 SVGAGI. Trimming removed 7 bases from V and 7 bases from J, with 17 bases in between. Here the CDR3 DNA reads TGTGCCAGCAACTTCGGACCTCAGAGGGAGCAGTACTTC. The encoded protein is CASNFGPQREQYF.